This T cell receptor beta chain appears in the sequencing data of a study of monozygotic twins with inflammatory bowel disease. Study results and caveats: Diversity of TCRbeta measured by inverse Simpson was lower in IBD patients than in healthy co-twins. Part of the variability in patient repertoires may have come from differing immunosuppressive treatments.

Total RNA was isolated from whole blood without T cell sorting. Germline values: CDR1 SGDLS, CDR2 YYNGEE. There are 13 residues in the CDR3. Concerning this clonotype itself: Its specificity is unknown.

The UMIs contained a 6-nucleotide sample barcode. They were added by template switching during cDNA synthesis. TCRdb re-analyzed the 5' RACE reads; it lists each CDR3 protein once, without DNA. The sample totals a few hundred thousand distinct CDR3 sequences. The chain is built from TRBV9 and TRBJ2-1. The sequenced material came from blood. This TCR was recovered from a human donor with ulcerative colitis or Crohn's disease, or a healthy co-twin of an affected twin (not recorded which). The CDR3 region is CASSATRSNEQFF.